Shown below are 5 T cell receptor beta chains from a single sample sequenced in a study of OX40 agonist ivuxolimab in advanced cancers. Profiled with immunoSEQ multiplex PCR; TCRdb holds only in-frame clones, not every one. The sample holds 54,000 or so clones; 60% to 80% are singletons and the top ten take less than 4.5%. The source was CD4+ or CD8+ T cells sorted from blood, collected in a trial of the OX40 agonist ivuxolimab. The source is an adult with an advanced solid tumor such as melanoma, head and neck, liver or kidney cancer.

This chain connects TRBV13 to TRBJ2-7, with 9 bases aligning to TRBD1. This CDR3 contains 14 residues. Per germline, CDR1 PRHDT and CDR2 FYEKMQ (reference sequence). Trimming cost V 5 bases and J 2 bases; bases outside gene matches: 4. The CDR3 DNA follows: TGTGCCAGCAGCGGGGGACAGGGAACCTACGAGCAGTACTTC. It yields the protein CASSGGQGTYEQYF.

This chain joins TRBV9 and TRBJ2-3; 9 bases are a match to TRBD2. Germline V gene lookup returns CDR1 SGDLS and CDR2 YYNGEE. V lost 0 bases and J lost 2; bases outside the gene matches: 7. The CDR3 runs to 17 residues. The CDR3 DNA sequence: TGTGCCAGCAGCGTAGAGGTGGGACTAGCTTACACAGATACGCAGTATTTT. Translation: CASSVEVGLAYTDTQYF.

This clone was picked up a small number of times. This sequence joins TRBV11-3 and TRBJ2-5; D gene uncertain. The CDR3 is 12 amino acids. Germline loops: CDR1 SGHNT, CDR2 YENEEA. V lost 0 bases to trimming and J lost 7 bases, with 6 bases between them. The CDR3 bases are TGTGCCAGCAGCTTAGATCCGGGGACCCAGTACTTC. Protein: CASSLDPGTQYF.

The chain links TRBV6-1 to TRBJ1-3; the D is unclear. From germline, CDR1 is MNHNS and CDR2 SASEGT. The V end lost 7 bases, the J end lost 2 bases, and 9 bases lay between the germline ends. CDR3 size: 13 residues. As DNA, the CDR3 is TGTGCCAGCACCCGAGGTACTGGAAACACCATATATTTT. As protein: CASTRGTGNTIYF.

The J gene is TRBJ1-5, the V gene TRBV27, with D tentatively TRBD1 (6 bases). CDR1 MNHEY and CDR2 SMNVEV come from the germline V gene (reference sequence). Trimming shortened V by 6 bases and J by 5 bases, and 23 bases separated the two germline ends. This CDR3 contains 17 residues. The chain's CDR3 is CASRWGGQDSGDQPQHF. The CDR3 nucleotides are TGTGCCAGCAGGTGGGGGGGCCAGGACAGTGGAGATCAGCCCCAGCATTTT.